This TCR beta chain was sequenced during a study of blood T cell repertoires in COVID-19. The wider study: Sites across the United States, Italy and Spain contributed samples from acute and convalescent COVID-19. The analysed material was cDNA or gDNA that came from T cells, B-cell-depleted T cells, or PBMCs.

Deletions cut 5 bases from V and 4 bases from J, with 12 bases between. CDR3 length: 13 residues. Germline lookup yields CDR1 KGHSH and CDR2 LQKENI. Data came from immunoSEQ multiplex PCR; TCRdb stores just in-frame clones and leaves some out. The sample lists over 85,000 clones; 85% to 90% were seen once. The sample was peripheral blood. The sequence was obtained from a woman of 80 years or more with active COVID-19. The V gene is TRBV18, the J gene TRBJ2-7; TRBD1 is a possible D gene (6 bases). The CDR3 sequence: CASSEGVRYEQYF. CDR3 nucleotide sequence: TGTGCCAGCTCAGAGGGGGTCAGGTACGAGCAGTACTTC. Full variable domain (missing parts from reference TRBV18 and TRBJ2-7): NAGVMQNPRHLVRRRGQEARLRCSPMKGHSHVYWYRQLPEEGLKFMVYLQKENIIDESGMPKERFSAEFPKEGPSILRIQQVVRGDSAAYFCASSEGVRYEQYFGPGTRLTVT.